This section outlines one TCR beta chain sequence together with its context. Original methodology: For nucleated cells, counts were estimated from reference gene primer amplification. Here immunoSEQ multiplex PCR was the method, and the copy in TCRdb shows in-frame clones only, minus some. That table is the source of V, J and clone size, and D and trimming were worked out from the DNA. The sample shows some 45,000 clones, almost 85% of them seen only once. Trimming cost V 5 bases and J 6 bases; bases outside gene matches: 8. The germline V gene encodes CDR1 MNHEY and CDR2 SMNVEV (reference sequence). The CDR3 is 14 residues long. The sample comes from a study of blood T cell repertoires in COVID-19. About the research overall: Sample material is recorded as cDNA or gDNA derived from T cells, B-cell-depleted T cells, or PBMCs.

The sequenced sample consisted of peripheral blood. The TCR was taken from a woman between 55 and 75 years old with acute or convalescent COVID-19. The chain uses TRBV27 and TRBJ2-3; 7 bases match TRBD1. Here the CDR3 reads CASSTWDRSDTQYF. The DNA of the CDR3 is TGTGCCAGCAGTACCTGGGACAGATCGGATACGCAGTATTTT.